A single sample is the source of the 3 T cell receptor beta chains below, sequenced in a study of T cell responses to AZD1222 COVID-19 vaccine. Produced via immunoSEQ multiplex PCR; TCRdb's table is partial and in-frame only. The repertoire holds some 120,000 clones, with 88% as singletons. This sample comprised peripheral blood, obtained on day 0 of AZD1222 vaccination. The receptors come from an adult in good health.

This clone was counted only a few times. V usage is TRBV28 and J usage is TRBJ2-5; no clear D gene. The CDR3 contains 13 residues. V lost 1 base to trimming and J lost 4 bases, with 7 bases between them. Germline CDR1 reads MDHEN; CDR2 reads SYDVKM. The CDR3 nucleotides are TGTGCCAGCAGTTTATTCGGCTCAGAGACCCAGTACTTC. Translation gives CASSLFGSETQYF.

The genes are TRBV27 and TRBJ2-7, with TRBD1 matching over 8 bases. The germline gives CDR1 MNHEY, CDR2 SMNVEV (reference sequence). The CDR3 length is 14 residues. Unmatched junction bases numbered 10, after V lost 5 bases and J lost 7 bases. CDR3 residues: CASSDPGGYSEQYF. Written as DNA, the CDR3 is TGTGCCAGCAGTGATCCAGGGGGCTACAGTGAGCAGTACTTC.

This clone was seen only a few times. J is TRBJ1-5 and V is TRBV19; TRBD1 matches 7 bases. Trimming removed 7 bases from V and 2 bases from J; junction bases left unmatched: 8. Germline values: CDR1 LNHDA, CDR2 SQIVND (reference sequence). This CDR3 comprises 15 residues. CDR3 in amino acids: CASTVTGEGNQPQHF. CDR3 DNA: TGTGCCAGTACCGTAACAGGGGAGGGCAATCAGCCCCAGCATTTT.